This T cell receptor (beta chain) originates from a study of blood T cell repertoires in COVID-19. Here immunoSEQ multiplex PCR was the method, and the copy in TCRdb shows in-frame clones only, minus some. Found here are roughly 87,000 clones, roughly 86% of them singletons; the top ten hold around 5.2%. Germline CDR1 SGHTA, CDR2 FQGNSA. The CDR3 spans 16 residues. V was pared by 6 bases and J by 1 base, with 8 bases of the junction left unmatched. Sequencing was done on a sample of peripheral blood. This clonotype was obtained from a man aged 35 to 55 with acute or convalescent COVID-19. The chain is built from TRBV7-2 and TRBJ1-3, with TRBD1 identical over 8 bases. The CDR3 loop is CASRDRGAVSGNTIYF. As DNA, the CDR3 is TGTGCCAGCAGAGACAGGGGTGCCGTTTCTGGAAACACCATATATTTT.